Below, 8 T cell receptor beta chains from the same sample are listed, as sequenced in a study of OX40 agonist ivuxolimab in advanced cancers. The method was the immunoSEQ multiplex PCR assay. The table comes from immuneACCESS by way of TCRdb, which keeps in-frame sequences with V and J called. Part of the clones is missing from these tables; in studies checked, under half for an unresolved V gene and the rest for unknown reasons. The sample table lists approximately 81,000 clones, approximately 94% of them with a count of one. Around 15% of the sample is in the top ten clones. This sample comprised CD4+ or CD8+ T cells sorted from blood, obtained in a trial of the OX40 agonist ivuxolimab. The receptors were gathered from an adult with an advanced solid tumor such as melanoma, head and neck, liver or kidney cancer.

The chain links TRBV2 to TRBJ1-5; 11 bases map to TRBD1. V was clipped by 6 bases and J by 6 bases; unmatched bases: 4. CDR1 SNHLY and CDR2 FYNNEI come from the germline V gene. The CDR3 covers 14 residues. The CDR3 sequence is CASRGQGVIQPQHF. The CDR3 DNA follows: TGTGCCAGCAGGGGACAGGGGGTAATTCAGCCCCAGCATTTT.

The gene calls are TRBV4-3 and TRBJ2-3; D possibly corresponds to TRBD2 (5 bases). Germline assignment: CDR1 LGHNA and CDR2 YSLEER. V was cut by 1 base and J by 5 bases, with 13 bases left in between. The CDR3 has 15 residues. The CDR3 DNA follows: TGCGCCAGCAGCCAAGCGGGATACGGGGAAGATACGCAGTATTTT. This sequence encodes CASSQAGYGEDTQYF.

The chain is built from TRBV11-2 and TRBJ2-5; TRBD2 is a possible D gene (6 bases). CDR3 length: 14 residues. The germline CDR1 and CDR2 sequences are SGHAT and FQNNGV. The V end was cut by 7 bases, the J end by 4 bases, with 16 bases between. CDR3 residues: CASKRWRESETQYF. The CDR3 coding sequence is TGTGCCAGCAAGCGCTGGAGGGAATCAGAGACCCAGTACTTC.

In DNA form, the CDR3 reads TGCGCCAGCAGCTTGGGACAGAACATCCCCTCCTACGAGCAGTACTTC. It codes for CASSLGQNIPSYEQYF. The J gene is TRBJ2-7, the V gene TRBV5-1; perhaps TRBD1 as D (5 bases). CDR1 is SGHRS and CDR2 is YFSETQ in the germline V gene. With 0 bases removed from V and 0 bases from J, the gap between germline ends came to 13 bases. The CDR3 runs to 16 residues.

CDR3 bases: TGTGCCAGCAGCGGAGGGACAGGGGGCACCAAAAACATTCAGTACTTC. It codes for CASSGGTGGTKNIQYF. This chain connects TRBV9 to TRBJ2-4, with TRBD1 identical over 12 bases. V was pared by 3 bases and J by 2 bases, with 3 bases of the junction left unmatched. Looked up from germline, CDR1 is SGDLS and CDR2 is YYNGEE. This CDR3 region has 16 residues.

The chain uses TRBV6-5 and TRBJ2-7; D is unresolved. V dropped 2 bases and J dropped 3 bases, with 17 bases sitting between them. There are 16 residues in the CDR3. From germline, CDR1 is MNHEY and CDR2 SVGAGI. CDR3: CASSYGSTSSLYEQYF. The CDR3 DNA follows: TGTGCCAGCAGTTACGGGTCTACCTCCTCCCTCTACGAGCAGTACTTC.

The chain recombines TRBV20-1 with TRBJ1-6; D call uncertain. CDR3 length equals 11 residues. CDR1 is DFQATT, CDR2 SNEGSKA, per germline (reference sequence). Trimming left V 0 bases short and J 8 bases short, with 2 bases between. The CDR3 DNA is TGCAGTGCTAGAGAGGATTCACCCCTCCACTTT. Its translation is CSAREDSPLHF.

V usage is TRBV5-1 and J usage is TRBJ2-5, with 7 bases that match TRBD2. This CDR3 has 14 residues. Germline-derived CDR1 and CDR2 are SGHRS and YFSETQ. Trimming took 4 bases from V and 5 from J; bases not matched to a gene: 8. The CDR3 sequence: CASSESSGWETQYF. The CDR3, as DNA: TGCGCCAGCAGCGAATCTAGCGGCTGGGAGACCCAGTACTTC.